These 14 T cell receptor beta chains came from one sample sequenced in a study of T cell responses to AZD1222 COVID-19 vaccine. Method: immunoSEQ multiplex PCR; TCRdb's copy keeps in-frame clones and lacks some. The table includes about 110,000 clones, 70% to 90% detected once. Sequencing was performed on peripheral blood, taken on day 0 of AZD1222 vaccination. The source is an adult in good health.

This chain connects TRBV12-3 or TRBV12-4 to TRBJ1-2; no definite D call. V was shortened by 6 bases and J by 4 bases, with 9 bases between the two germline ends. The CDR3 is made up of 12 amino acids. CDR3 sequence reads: CASRIEGYGYTF. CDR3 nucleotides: TGTGCCAGCAGGATCGAGGGCTATGGCTACACCTTC.

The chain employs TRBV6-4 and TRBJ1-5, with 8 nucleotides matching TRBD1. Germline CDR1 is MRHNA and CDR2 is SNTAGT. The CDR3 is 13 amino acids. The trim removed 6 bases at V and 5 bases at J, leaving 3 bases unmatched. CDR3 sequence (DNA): TGTGCCAGCAGCTTGGACAGGGATCAGCCCCAGCATTTT. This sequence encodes CASSLDRDQPQHF.

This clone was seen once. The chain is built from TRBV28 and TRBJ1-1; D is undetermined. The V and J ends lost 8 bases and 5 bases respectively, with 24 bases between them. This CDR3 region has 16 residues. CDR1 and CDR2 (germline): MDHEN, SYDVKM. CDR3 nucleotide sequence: TGTGCCAGCGAGACCTTTCAAGGGTGGGGTAAAACTGAAGCTTTCTTT. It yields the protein CASETFQGWGKTEAFF.

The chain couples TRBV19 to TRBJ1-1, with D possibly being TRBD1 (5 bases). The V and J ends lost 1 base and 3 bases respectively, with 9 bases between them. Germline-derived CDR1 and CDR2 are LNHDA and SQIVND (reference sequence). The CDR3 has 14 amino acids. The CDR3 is CASSIVGGDTEAFF. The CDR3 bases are TGTGCCAGTAGTATAGTTGGAGGGGACACTGAAGCTTTCTTT.

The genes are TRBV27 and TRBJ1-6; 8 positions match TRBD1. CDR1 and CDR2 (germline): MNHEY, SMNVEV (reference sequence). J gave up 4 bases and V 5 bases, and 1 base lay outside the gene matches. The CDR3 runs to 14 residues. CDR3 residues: CASSTGGYNSPLHF. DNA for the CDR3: TGTGCCAGCAGTACAGGGGGTTATAATTCACCCCTCCACTTT.

The CDR3 reads CASNFKGTVNTEAFF. The CDR3 DNA reads TGTGCCAGCAACTTCAAGGGGACAGTGAACACTGAAGCTTTCTTT. The chain links TRBV2 to TRBJ1-1; 7 bases line up with TRBD1. The CDR3 totals 15 residues. Looked up from germline, CDR1 is SNHLY and CDR2 is FYNNEI. V gave up 7 bases and J gave up 0 bases; unmatched junction bases: 8.

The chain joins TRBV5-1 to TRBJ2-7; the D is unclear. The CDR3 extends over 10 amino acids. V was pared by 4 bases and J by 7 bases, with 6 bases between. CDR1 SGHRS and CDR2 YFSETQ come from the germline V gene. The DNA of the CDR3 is TGCGCCAGCAGCCCTGCTGAGCAGTACTTC. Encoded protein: CASSPAEQYF.

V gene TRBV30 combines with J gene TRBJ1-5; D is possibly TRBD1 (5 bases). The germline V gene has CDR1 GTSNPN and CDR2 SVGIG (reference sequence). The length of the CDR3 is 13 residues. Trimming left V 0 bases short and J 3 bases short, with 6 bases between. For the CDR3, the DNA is TGTGCCTGGAGTGTAGGGACCAATCAGCCCCAGCATTTT. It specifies CAWSVGTNQPQHF.

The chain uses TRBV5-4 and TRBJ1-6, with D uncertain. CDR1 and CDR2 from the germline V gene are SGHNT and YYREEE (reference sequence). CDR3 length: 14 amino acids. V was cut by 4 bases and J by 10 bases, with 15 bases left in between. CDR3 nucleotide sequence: TGTGCCAGCAGCGTACCGGGAGCAAGGTCACCCCTCCACTTT. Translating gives CASSVPGARSPLHF.

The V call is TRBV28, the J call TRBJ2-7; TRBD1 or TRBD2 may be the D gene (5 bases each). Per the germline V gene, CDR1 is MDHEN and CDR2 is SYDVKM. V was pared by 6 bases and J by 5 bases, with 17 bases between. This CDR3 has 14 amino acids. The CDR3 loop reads CASRSPGGIHEQYF. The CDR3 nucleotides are TGTGCCAGCAGGTCGCCTGGGGGAATCCACGAGCAGTACTTC. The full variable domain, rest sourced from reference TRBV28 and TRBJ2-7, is DVKVTQSSRYLVKRTGEKVFLECVQDMDHENMFWYRQDPGLGLRLIYFSYDVKMKEKGDIPEGYSVSREKKERFSLILESASTNQTSMYLCASRSPGGIHEQYFGPGTRLTVT.

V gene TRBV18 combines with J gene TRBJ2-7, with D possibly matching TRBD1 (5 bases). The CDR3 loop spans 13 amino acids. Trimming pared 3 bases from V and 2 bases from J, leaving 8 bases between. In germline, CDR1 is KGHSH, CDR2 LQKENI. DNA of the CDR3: TGTGCCAGCTCACCCCAGGGTACCTACGAGCAGTACTTC. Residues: CASSPQGTYEQYF. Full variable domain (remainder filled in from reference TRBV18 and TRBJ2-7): NAGVMQNPRHLVRRRGQEARLRCSPMKGHSHVYWYRQLPEEGLKFMVYLQKENIIDESGMPKERFSAEFPKEGPSILRIQQVVRGDSAAYFCASSPQGTYEQYFGPGTRLTVT.

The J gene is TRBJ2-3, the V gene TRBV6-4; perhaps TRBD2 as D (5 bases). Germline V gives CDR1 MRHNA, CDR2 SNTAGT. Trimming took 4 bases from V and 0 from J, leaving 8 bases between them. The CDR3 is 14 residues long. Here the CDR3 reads CASSVGESTDTQYF. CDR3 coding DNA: TGTGCCAGCAGTGTGGGAGAGAGCACAGATACGCAGTATTTT.

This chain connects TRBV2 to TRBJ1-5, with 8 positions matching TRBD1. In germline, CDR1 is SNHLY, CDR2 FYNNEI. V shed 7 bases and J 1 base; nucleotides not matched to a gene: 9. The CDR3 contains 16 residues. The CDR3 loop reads CASNGGQVASNQPQHF. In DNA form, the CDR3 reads TGTGCCAGCAACGGGGGACAGGTCGCGAGCAATCAGCCCCAGCATTTT.

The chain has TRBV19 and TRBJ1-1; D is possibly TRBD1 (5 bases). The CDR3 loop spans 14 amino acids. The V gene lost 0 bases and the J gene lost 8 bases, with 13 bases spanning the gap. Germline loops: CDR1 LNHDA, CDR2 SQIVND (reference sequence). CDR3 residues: CASSIEAGTTEAFF. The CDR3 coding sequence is TGTGCCAGTAGTATAGAAGCGGGGACGACCGAAGCTTTCTTT.